This TCR beta chain was profiled in a study of T cells after yellow fever vaccination. The study made its TCR cDNA through 5'RACE template switching. That step introduced a universal primer site along with UMIs. In TCRdb, the 5' RACE reads were re-called with MiXCR into one record per CDR3 protein. The sample includes about 260,000 distinct CDR3 sequences, 5.2% of them seen just once. V lost 5 bases and J lost 5; bases outside the gene matches: 10. Germline V gene lookup returns CDR1 LNHDA and CDR2 SQIVND (reference sequence). This CDR3 spans 16 amino acids. The chain employs TRBV19 and TRBJ2-5, with 11 bases fitting TRBD2. The source of this sequence is a young man who received the YFV17D yellow fever vaccine. Material: CD4+ T cells sorted from PBMCs, obtained on the day of the yellow fever booster vaccination. The CDR3 sequence is CASSLQTSGAVETQYF. The CDR3 region has the DNA TGTGCCAGTAGTCTTCAGACTAGCGGGGCTGTTGAGACCCAGTACTTC.